This record concerns one T cell receptor beta chain sequence. The sample belongs to a study of blood T cell repertoires in COVID-19. As for the study in general: The United States, Italy and Spain were the sources of the acute and convalescent COVID-19 samples.

As originally analysed: Nucleated cell number was recorded as an estimate derived from reference gene primer amplification. Clones were sequenced by immunoSEQ multiplex PCR, and TCRdb holds only the in-frame ones, with some missing. The V and J calls and clone size were taken over from that table, and D and trimming were inferred from the DNA. The table has about 23,000 clones, around 94% seen once; the top ten hold roughly 4%. Per the germline V gene, CDR1 is SGDLS and CDR2 is YYNGEE. With 0 bases clipped from V and 9 bases from J, the junction kept 8 bases outside the gene matches. The CDR3 spans 16 residues.

The source is a woman between 45 and 60 years old with active COVID-19. The V and J genes are TRBV9 and TRBJ2-1, with 11 bases lining up with TRBD1. Specimen: peripheral blood. The CDR3 DNA is TGTGCCAGCAGCGTAGCGGGGACAGGGGGAACGGGTGAGCAGTTCTTC. Its translation is CASSVAGTGGTGEQFF. Using reference TRBV9 and TRBJ2-1 for the parts outside the CDR3, the full variable domain is DSGVTQTPKHLITATGQRVTLRCSPRSGDLSVYWYQQSLDQGLQFLIQYYNGEERAKGNILERFSAQQFPDLHSELNLSSLELGDSALYFCASSVAGTGGTGEQFFGPGTRLTVL.